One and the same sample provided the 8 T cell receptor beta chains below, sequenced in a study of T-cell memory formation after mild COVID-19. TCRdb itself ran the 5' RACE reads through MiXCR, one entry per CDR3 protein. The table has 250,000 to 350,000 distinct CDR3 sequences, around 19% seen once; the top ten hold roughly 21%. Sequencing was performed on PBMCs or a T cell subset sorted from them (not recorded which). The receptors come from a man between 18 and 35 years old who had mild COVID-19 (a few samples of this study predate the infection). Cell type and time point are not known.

The CDR3 DNA reads as TGTGCCAGCAGTTTAACGACTAGCGGGGCGAGCTCCTACAATGAGCAGTTCTTC. It is translated as CASSLTTSGASSYNEQFF. The chain links TRBV6-5 to TRBJ2-1; 11 bases match TRBD2. Germline V gives CDR1 MNHEY, CDR2 SVGAGI. J was trimmed by 0 bases and V by 4 bases; bases with no gene match: 8. The CDR3 extends over 18 amino acids.

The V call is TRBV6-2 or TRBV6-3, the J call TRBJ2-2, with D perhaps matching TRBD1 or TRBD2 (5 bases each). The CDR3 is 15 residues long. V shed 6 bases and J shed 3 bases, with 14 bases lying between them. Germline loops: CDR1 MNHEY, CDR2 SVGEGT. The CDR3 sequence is CASREPGTDTGELFF. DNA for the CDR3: TGTGCCAGCAGAGAGCCCGGGACGGACACCGGGGAGCTGTTTTTT.

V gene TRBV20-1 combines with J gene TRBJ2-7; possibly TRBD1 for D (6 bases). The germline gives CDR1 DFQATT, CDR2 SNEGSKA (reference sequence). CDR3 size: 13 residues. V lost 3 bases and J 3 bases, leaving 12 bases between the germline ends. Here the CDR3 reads CSARTGTSYEQYF. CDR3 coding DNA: TGCAGTGCTAGGACCGGGACAAGCTACGAGCAGTACTTC.

CDR3 sequence reads: CASSQGSGGPFIHEQFF. The CDR3 DNA sequence: TGCGCCAGCAGCCAAGGGAGCGGGGGCCCCTTTATCCATGAGCAGTTCTTC. This chain connects TRBV4-3 to TRBJ2-1; 8 nucleotides match TRBD2. This CDR3 region has 17 residues. Trimming removed 1 base from V and 8 bases from J; junction bases left unmatched: 13. CDR1 LGHNA and CDR2 YSLEER come from the germline V gene.

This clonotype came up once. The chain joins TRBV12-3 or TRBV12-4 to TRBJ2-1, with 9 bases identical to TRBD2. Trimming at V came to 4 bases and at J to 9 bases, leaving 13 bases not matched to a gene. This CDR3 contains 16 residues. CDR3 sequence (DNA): TGTGCCAGCAGTTCCCTAGCGGGGCAGGTCGAGGGTGAGCAGTTCTTC. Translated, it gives CASSSLAGQVEGEQFF.

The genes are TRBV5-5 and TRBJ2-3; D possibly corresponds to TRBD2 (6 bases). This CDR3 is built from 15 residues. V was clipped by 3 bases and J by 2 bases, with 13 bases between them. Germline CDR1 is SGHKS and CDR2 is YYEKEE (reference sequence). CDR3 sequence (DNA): TGTGCCAGCAGCTGGGACGGGGGATACACAGATACGCAGTATTTT. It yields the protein CASSWDGGYTDTQYF.

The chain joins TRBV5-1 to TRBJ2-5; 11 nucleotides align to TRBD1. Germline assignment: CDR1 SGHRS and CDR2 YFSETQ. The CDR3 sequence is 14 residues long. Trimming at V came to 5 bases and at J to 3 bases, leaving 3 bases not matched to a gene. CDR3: CASSRDRGKETQYF. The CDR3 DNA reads TGCGCCAGCAGTCGGGACAGGGGGAAAGAGACCCAGTACTTC.

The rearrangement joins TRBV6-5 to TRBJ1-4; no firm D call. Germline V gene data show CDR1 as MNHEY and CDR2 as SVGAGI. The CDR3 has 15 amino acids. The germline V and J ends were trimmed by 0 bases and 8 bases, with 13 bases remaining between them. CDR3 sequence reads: CASSYSNGGVEKLFF. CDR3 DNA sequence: TGTGCCAGCAGTTACTCGAACGGTGGGGTGGAAAAACTGTTTTTT.